The next 6 T cell receptor beta chains were all read from a single sample in a study of blood T cells in healthy people across ages. With a J-beta primer mix and a sample-barcoded 5' primer, a second PCR ran about 6 to 11 cycles. TCRdb re-analysed the 5' RACE reads in MiXCR, keeping a single row per CDR3 protein. The table lists hundreds of thousands of distinct CDR3 sequences, approximately 52% of them singletons. Source material: blood. The receptors were gathered from a woman older than 75 in good health.

This clonotype was seen repeatedly, ten times or more. The genes are TRBV4-2 and TRBJ1-6; D perhaps matches TRBD1 (5 bases). The germline V gene has CDR1 LGHNA and CDR2 YNFKEQ. This CDR3 is 14 amino acids long. Trimming removed 0 bases at V and 12 bases at J, with 12 bases between. This CDR3 is CASSQDQAGRPLHF. CDR3 nucleotides: TGTGCCAGCAGCCAAGATCAAGCGGGGCGACCCCTCCACTTT.

The chain has TRBV20-1 and TRBJ1-2; TRBD1 aligns across 7 bases. Losses at the gene ends were 7 bases for V and 3 bases for J; bases not matched to a gene: 11. Germline CDR1 DFQATT, CDR2 SNEGSKA (reference sequence). The CDR3 covers 14 residues. CDR3 coding DNA: TGCAGTGGGTGGTTCAGGACAGGAGACTATGGCTACACCTTC. Translated: CSGWFRTGDYGYTF.

Notes on this clonotype: A much larger clonotype is one base distant, so this may be a read error. The CDR3 spells CASSLPGRHNEQYF. The CDR3 nucleotides are TGTGCCAGCAGCCTCCCGGGACGCCACAATGAGCAGTACTTC. The chain carries TRBV7-3 and TRBJ2-7; either TRBD1 or TRBD2 may fit D (5 bases each). Trimming removed 5 bases at V and 7 bases at J, with 18 bases between. The germline CDR1 and CDR2 sequences are SGHTA and FQGTGA. The CDR3 sequence is 14 residues long.

For this clonotype: Relative to the germline gene, one junction end is altered; a read error may explain this. The V and J genes are TRBV2 and TRBJ2-2; 7 bases fit TRBD1. Germline loops: CDR1 SNHLY, CDR2 FYNNEI. The CDR3 totals 13 residues. CDR3 sequence: CASNRGGTAELFF. In nucleotides, the CDR3 is TGTGCCAGCAACAGGGGTGGTACCGCGGAGCTGTTTTTT.

Notes on this clonotype: This sequence may be a read error, since a much larger clone differs from it by one base. This chain connects TRBV6-5 to TRBJ2-1, with a weak D call TRBD2 (7 bases). The DNA matches TRBJ2-7 better at its end, which makes the J call doubtful. Germline V gene lookup returns CDR1 MNHEY and CDR2 SVGAGI. This CDR3 is built from 14 residues. The CDR3 spells CASGGAYSYNEQYF. CDR3 coding DNA: TGTGCCAGCGGGGGGGCCTACAGCTACAATGAGCAGTACTTC.

As regards this clonotype: A single base separates this from a much larger clone, so it may be a read error. The DNA for the CDR3 is TGTGCCAGCAGTGACGCGACGCAGGGCCACTATGGCTACACCTTC. Protein product: CASSDATQGHYGYTF. The rearrangement joins TRBV6-4 to TRBJ1-2, with a weak D call TRBD1 (5 bases). Germline V gene data show CDR1 as MRHNA and CDR2 as SNTAGT. V lost 2 bases to trimming and J lost 3 bases, with 13 bases between them. CDR3 length equals 15 residues.